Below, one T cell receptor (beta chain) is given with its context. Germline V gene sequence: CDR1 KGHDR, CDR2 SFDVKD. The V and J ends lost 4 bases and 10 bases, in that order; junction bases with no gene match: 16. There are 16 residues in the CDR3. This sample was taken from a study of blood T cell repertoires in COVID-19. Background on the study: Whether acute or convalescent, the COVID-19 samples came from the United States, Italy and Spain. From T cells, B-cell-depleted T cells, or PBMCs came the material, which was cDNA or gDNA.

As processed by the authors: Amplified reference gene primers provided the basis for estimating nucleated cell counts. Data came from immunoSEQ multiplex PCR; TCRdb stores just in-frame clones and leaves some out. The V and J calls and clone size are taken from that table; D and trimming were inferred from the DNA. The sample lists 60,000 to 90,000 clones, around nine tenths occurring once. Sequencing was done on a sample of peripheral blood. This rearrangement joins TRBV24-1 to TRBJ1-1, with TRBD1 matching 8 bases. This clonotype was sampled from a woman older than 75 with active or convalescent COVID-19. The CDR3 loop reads CATSDPGQGFVGPAFF. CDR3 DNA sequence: TGTGCCACCAGTGACCCCGGACAGGGTTTCGTGGGCCCAGCTTTCTTT.